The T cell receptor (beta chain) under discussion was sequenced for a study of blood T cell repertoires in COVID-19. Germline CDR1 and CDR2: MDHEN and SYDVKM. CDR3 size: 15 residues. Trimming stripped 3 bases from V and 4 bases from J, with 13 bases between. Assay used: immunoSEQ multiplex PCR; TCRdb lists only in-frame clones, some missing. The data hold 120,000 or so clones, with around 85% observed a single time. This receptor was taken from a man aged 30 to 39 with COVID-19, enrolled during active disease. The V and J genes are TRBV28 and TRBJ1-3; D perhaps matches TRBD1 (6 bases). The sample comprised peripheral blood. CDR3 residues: CASSLRGAYGNTIYF. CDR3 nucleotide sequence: TGTGCCAGCAGTTTGCGGGGGGCGTACGGAAACACCATATATTTT.